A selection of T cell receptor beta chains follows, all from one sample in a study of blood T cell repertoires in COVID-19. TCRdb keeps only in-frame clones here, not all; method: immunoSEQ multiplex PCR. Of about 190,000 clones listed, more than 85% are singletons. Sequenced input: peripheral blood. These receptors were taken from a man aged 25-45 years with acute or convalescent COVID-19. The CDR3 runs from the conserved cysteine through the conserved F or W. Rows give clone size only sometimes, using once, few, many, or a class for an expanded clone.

cdr3_aa: CASSQQKQGAQPQHF; v_call: TRBV6-5; j_call: TRBJ1-5; clone_size: -
cdr3_aa: CASSPGVLAGAEDTQYF; v_call: TRBV18; j_call: TRBJ2-3; clone_size: -
cdr3_aa: CASGLVAAPPLYEQYF; v_call: TRBV12-5; j_call: TRBJ2-7; clone_size: -
cdr3_aa: CASSKGGNQPQHF; v_call: TRBV19; j_call: TRBJ1-5; clone_size: -
cdr3_aa: CASSPGTGLDTQYF; v_call: TRBV18; j_call: TRBJ2-3; clone_size: -
cdr3_aa: CASSEYRQGYQPQHF; v_call: TRBV25-1; j_call: TRBJ1-5; clone_size: -
cdr3_aa: CARGNLPGGYTF; v_call: TRBV30; j_call: TRBJ1-2; clone_size: -
cdr3_aa: CASSDAGLALYEQYF; v_call: TRBV6-5; j_call: TRBJ2-7; clone_size: -
cdr3_aa: CASSLTSAASPLHF; v_call: TRBV7-9; j_call: TRBJ1-6; clone_size: few
cdr3_aa: CASSATGGYTDTQYF; v_call: TRBV11-3; j_call: TRBJ2-3; clone_size: -
cdr3_aa: CASSLEWSGDGYTF; v_call: TRBV5-5; j_call: TRBJ1-2; clone_size: -
cdr3_aa: CASSNGQNYEQYF; v_call: TRBV5-1; j_call: TRBJ2-7; clone_size: -
cdr3_aa: CASRSSVAYEQYF; v_call: TRBV6-6; j_call: TRBJ2-7; clone_size: -
cdr3_aa: CASTNRGAGGDTQYF; v_call: TRBV28; j_call: TRBJ2-3; clone_size: -
cdr3_aa: CATSRGETGRNEKLFF; v_call: TRBV15; j_call: TRBJ1-4; clone_size: -
cdr3_aa: CAGWGLAVDYEQYF; v_call: TRBV2; j_call: TRBJ2-7; clone_size: -
cdr3_aa: CASSLQASGFYEQYF; v_call: TRBV7-9; j_call: TRBJ2-7; clone_size: -
cdr3_aa: CASSLARENEKLFF; v_call: TRBV5-1; j_call: TRBJ1-4; clone_size: -
cdr3_aa: CASSNNREAYF; v_call: TRBV5-4; j_call: TRBJ2-3; clone_size: -
cdr3_aa: CASSFSGLNSGNTIYF; v_call: TRBV7-9; j_call: TRBJ1-3; clone_size: -
cdr3_aa: CATSRDGQPNEKLFF; v_call: TRBV15; j_call: TRBJ1-4; clone_size: -
cdr3_aa: CASSEVSRHNEQYF; v_call: TRBV2; j_call: TRBJ2-7; clone_size: -
cdr3_aa: CASSSPASGTILGAFF; v_call: TRBV28; j_call: TRBJ1-1; clone_size: -
cdr3_aa: CASNTGVWYEQYF; v_call: TRBV6-5; j_call: TRBJ2-7; clone_size: -
cdr3_aa: CASSLVEGSGVSNQPQHF; v_call: TRBV7-8; j_call: TRBJ1-5; clone_size: -
cdr3_aa: CASSERAAPGARNGEQYF; v_call: TRBV2; j_call: TRBJ2-7; clone_size: once
cdr3_aa: CASISSRVGNTEAFF; v_call: TRBV3-1/TRBV3-2; j_call: TRBJ1-1; clone_size: -
cdr3_aa: CAWTDGQGFHEQYF; v_call: TRBV30; j_call: TRBJ2-7; clone_size: -
cdr3_aa: CASSPEPTGWETQYF; v_call: TRBV23-1; j_call: TRBJ2-5; clone_size: -
cdr3_aa: CASIPGDYTGELFF; v_call: TRBV7-6; j_call: TRBJ2-2; clone_size: -
cdr3_aa: CASSAGQALGELFF; v_call: TRBV5-1; j_call: TRBJ1-4; clone_size: -
cdr3_aa: CASWSSGRSETQYF; v_call: TRBV6-5; j_call: TRBJ2-5; clone_size: -
cdr3_aa: CASSEGSVSNEKLFF; v_call: TRBV2; j_call: TRBJ1-4; clone_size: -
cdr3_aa: CASSWRREQYF; v_call: TRBV28; j_call: TRBJ2-7; clone_size: -
cdr3_aa: CASSLATGLPLHF; v_call: TRBV27; j_call: TRBJ1-6; clone_size: -
cdr3_aa: CATQGPLVRSSNQPQHF; v_call: TRBV28; j_call: TRBJ1-5; clone_size: -
cdr3_aa: CASSYATGSGNTIYF; v_call: TRBV6-5; j_call: TRBJ1-3; clone_size: -
cdr3_aa: CASSNRGLNTEAFF; v_call: TRBV19; j_call: TRBJ1-1; clone_size: -
cdr3_aa: CASSIGTSWVTGELFF; v_call: TRBV19; j_call: TRBJ2-2; clone_size: -
cdr3_aa: CASSYSGGITEAFF; v_call: TRBV6-5; j_call: TRBJ1-1; clone_size: -
cdr3_aa: CASSRTSRDTQYF; v_call: TRBV3-1/TRBV3-2; j_call: TRBJ2-3; clone_size: -
cdr3_aa: CASSPSRGQADTQYF; v_call: TRBV18; j_call: TRBJ2-3; clone_size: -
cdr3_aa: CASSPPLRGIGNTIYF; v_call: TRBV3-1/TRBV3-2; j_call: TRBJ1-3; clone_size: -
cdr3_aa: CASSLAGASYEQYF; v_call: TRBV27; j_call: TRBJ2-7; clone_size: -
cdr3_aa: CASSYSGQGTDTQYF; v_call: TRBV6-5; j_call: TRBJ2-3; clone_size: once
cdr3_aa: CASSLRGYIEAFF; v_call: TRBV28; j_call: TRBJ1-1; clone_size: few
cdr3_aa: CASSRPGYEQYF; v_call: TRBV28; j_call: TRBJ2-7; clone_size: -
cdr3_aa: CASSKGQGYEQYF; v_call: TRBV4-1; j_call: TRBJ2-7; clone_size: -
cdr3_aa: CAISEGRTGGTGELFF; v_call: TRBV10-3; j_call: TRBJ2-2; clone_size: -